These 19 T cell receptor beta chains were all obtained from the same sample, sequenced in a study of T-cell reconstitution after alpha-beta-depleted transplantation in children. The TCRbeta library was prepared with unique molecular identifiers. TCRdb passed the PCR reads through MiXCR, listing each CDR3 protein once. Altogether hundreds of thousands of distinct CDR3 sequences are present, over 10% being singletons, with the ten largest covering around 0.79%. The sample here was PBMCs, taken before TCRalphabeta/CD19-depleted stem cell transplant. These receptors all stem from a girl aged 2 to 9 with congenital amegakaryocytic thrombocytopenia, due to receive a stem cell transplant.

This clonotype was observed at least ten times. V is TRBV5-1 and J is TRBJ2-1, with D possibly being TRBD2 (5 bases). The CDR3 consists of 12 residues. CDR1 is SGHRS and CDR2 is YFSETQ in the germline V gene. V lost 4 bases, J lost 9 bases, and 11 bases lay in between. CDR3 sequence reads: CASSPPGSEQFF. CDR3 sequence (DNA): TGCGCCAGCAGCCCCCCGGGGAGTGAGCAGTTCTTC.

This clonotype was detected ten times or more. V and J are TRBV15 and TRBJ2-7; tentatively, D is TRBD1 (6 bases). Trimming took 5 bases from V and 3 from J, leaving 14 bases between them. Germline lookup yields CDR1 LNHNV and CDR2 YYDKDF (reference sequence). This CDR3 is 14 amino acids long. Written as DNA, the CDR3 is TGTGCCACCAGCGTATCCCGGGGACACTACGAGCAGTACTTC. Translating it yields CATSVSRGHYEQYF.

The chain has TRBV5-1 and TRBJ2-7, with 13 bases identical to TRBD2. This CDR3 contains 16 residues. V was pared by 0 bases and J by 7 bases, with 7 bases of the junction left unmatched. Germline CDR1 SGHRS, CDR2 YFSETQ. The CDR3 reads CASSLEGLAGVREQYF. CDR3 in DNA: TGCGCCAGCAGCTTGGAAGGACTAGCGGGAGTAAGGGAGCAGTACTTC.

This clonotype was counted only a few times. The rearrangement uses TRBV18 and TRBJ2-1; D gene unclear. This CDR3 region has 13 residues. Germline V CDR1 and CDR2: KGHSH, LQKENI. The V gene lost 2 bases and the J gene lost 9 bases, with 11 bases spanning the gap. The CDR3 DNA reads TGTGCCAGCTCACCATTGGCGGATACTGAGCAGTTCTTC. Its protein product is CASSPLADTEQFF.

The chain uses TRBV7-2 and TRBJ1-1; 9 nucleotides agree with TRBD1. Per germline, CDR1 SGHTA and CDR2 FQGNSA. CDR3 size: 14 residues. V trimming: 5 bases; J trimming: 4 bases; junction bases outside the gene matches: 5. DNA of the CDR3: TGTGCCAGCAGCGTGGACAGGGGCTTCACTGAAGCTTTCTTT. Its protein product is CASSVDRGFTEAFF. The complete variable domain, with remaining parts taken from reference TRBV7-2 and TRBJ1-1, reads GAGVSQSPSNKVTEKGKDVELRCDPISGHTALYWYRQSLGQGLEFLIYFQGNSAPDKSGLPSDRFSAERTGGSVSTLTIQRTQQEDSAVYLCASSVDRGFTEAFFGQGTRLTVV.

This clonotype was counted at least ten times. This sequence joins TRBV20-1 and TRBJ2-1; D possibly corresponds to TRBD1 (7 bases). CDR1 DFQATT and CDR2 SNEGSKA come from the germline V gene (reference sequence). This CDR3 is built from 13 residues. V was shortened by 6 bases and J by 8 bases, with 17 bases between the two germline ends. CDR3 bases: TGCAGTGCCAGGGGGGACTCCGCCCATGAGCAGTTCTTC. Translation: CSARGDSAHEQFF.

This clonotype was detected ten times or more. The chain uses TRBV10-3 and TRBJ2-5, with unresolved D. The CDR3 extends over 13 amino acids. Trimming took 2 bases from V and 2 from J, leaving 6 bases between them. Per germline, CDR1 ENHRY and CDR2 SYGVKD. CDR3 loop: CAISEGSQETQYF. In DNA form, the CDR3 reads TGTGCCATCAGTGAGGGCTCGCAAGAGACCCAGTACTTC.

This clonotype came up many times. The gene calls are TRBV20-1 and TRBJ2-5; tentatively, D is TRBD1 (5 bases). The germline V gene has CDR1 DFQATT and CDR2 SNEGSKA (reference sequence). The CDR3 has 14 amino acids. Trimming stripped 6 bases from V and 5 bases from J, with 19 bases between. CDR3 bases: TGCAGTGCCCCAGAGCCAGGGCTAATGGAGACCCAGTACTTC. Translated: CSAPEPGLMETQYF.

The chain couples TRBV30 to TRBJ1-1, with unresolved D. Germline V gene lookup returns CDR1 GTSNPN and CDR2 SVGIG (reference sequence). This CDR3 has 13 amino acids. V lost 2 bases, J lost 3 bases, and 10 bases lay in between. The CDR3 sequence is CAWSWAEYTEAFF. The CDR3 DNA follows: TGTGCCTGGAGTTGGGCTGAGTACACTGAAGCTTTCTTT.

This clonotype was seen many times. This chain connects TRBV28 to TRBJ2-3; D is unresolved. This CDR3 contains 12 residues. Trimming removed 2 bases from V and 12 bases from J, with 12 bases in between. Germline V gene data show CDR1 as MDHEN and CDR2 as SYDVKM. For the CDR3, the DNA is TGTGCCAGCAGTTTAGTCCGAGGCAGACAGTATTTT. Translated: CASSLVRGRQYF.

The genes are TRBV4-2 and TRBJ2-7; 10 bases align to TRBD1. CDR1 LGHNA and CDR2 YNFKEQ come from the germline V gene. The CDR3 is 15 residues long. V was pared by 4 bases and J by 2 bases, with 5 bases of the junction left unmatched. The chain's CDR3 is CASSPGTGATYEQYF. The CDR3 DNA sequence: TGTGCCAGCAGCCCGGGGACAGGGGCAACCTACGAGCAGTACTTC.

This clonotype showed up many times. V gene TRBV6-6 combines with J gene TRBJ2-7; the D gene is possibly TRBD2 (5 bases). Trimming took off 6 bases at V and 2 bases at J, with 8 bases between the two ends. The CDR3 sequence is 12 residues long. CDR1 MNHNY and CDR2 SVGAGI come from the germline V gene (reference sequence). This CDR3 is CASSERPYEQYF. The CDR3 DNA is TGTGCCAGCAGCGAGCGGCCCTACGAGCAGTACTTC.

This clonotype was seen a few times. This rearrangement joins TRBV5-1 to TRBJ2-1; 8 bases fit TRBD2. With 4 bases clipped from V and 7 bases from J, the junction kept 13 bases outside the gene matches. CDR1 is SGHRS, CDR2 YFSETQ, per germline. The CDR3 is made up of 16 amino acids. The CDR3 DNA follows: TGCGCCAGCAGCCCGTCCGGGGAGCGGGAGTTAAATGAGCAGTTCTTC. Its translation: CASSPSGERELNEQFF.

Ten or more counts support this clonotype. The CDR3 loop reads CATTGGHTGELFF. The DNA of the CDR3 is TGTGCCACCACAGGGGGCCACACCGGGGAGCTGTTTTTT. This chain joins TRBV6-6 and TRBJ2-2; TRBD1 matches 9 bases. The germline CDR1 and CDR2 sequences are MNHNY and SVGAGI (reference sequence). The CDR3 extends over 13 amino acids. The ends lost 10 bases at V and 3 bases at J; junction bases unmatched: 3.

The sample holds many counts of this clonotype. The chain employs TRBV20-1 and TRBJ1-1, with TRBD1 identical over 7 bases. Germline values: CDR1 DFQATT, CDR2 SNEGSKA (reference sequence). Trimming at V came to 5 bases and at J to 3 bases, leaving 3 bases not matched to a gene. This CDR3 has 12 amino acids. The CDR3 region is CSAAGQHTEAFF. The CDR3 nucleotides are TGCAGTGCTGCGGGACAGCACACTGAAGCTTTCTTT.

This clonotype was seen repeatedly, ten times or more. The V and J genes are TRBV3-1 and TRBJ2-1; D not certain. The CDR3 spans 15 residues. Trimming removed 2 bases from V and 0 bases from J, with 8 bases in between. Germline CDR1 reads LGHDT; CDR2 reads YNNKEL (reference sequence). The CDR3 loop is CASSQKQFSYNEQFF. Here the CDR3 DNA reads TGTGCCAGCAGCCAAAAACAGTTCTCCTACAATGAGCAGTTCTTC.

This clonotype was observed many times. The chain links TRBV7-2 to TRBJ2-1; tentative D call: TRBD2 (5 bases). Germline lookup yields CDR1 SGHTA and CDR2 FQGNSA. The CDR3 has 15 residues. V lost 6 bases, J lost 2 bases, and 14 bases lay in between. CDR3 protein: CASRAGIYTYNEQFF. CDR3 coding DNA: TGTGCCAGCAGGGCCGGGATTTACACCTACAATGAGCAGTTCTTC.

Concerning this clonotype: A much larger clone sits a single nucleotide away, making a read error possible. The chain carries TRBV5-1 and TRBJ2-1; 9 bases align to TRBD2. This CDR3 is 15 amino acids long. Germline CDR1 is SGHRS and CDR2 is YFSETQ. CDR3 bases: TGCGCCGGCAGCGTTAGCGGGAGTATCAACAATGAGCAGTTCTTC. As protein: CAGSVSGSINNEQFF.

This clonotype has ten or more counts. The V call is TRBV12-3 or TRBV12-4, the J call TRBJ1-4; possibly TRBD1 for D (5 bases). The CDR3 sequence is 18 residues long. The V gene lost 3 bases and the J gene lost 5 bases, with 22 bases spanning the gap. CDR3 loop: CASSLKYGAAGRNEKLFF. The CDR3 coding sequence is TGTGCCAGCAGTTTGAAGTATGGGGCTGCGGGAAGAAATGAAAAACTGTTTTTT.